The 4 T cell receptor beta chains in this list originate from one sample, sequenced in a study of control samples from healthy donors and cancer patients (TCRdb year 2020). The protocol used for the library was the immunoSEQ multiplex PCR assay. The table was pulled from immuneACCESS by TCRdb, which kept in-frame rearrangements only. Such tables lose some clones; where checked, under half of the loss comes from unresolved V genes, and the rest has no known cause. Counted in this sample were 55,000 to 85,000 clones; roughly 86% of them appeared once. The ten largest make up 15% to 20% of the sample. The sample taken for sequencing was PBMCs. All receptors come from a man in his 60s with lung cancer.

This clone was detected once. The J gene is TRBJ2-5, the V gene TRBV7-2, with 7 bases aligning to TRBD1. The CDR3 is 13 amino acids. The V gene's germline CDR1 is SGHTA and CDR2 FQGNSA. Trimming at V came to 5 bases and at J to 4 bases, leaving 4 bases not matched to a gene. CDR3 sequence reads: CASSVNRGETQYF. CDR3 bases: TGTGCCAGCAGCGTCAACAGGGGAGAGACCCAGTACTTC.

The chain couples TRBV18 to TRBJ2-5; D is undetermined. The CDR3 is made up of 14 amino acids. Germline loops: CDR1 KGHSH, CDR2 LQKENI. The germline V and J ends were trimmed by 2 bases and 5 bases, with 12 bases remaining between them. CDR3 coding DNA: TGTGCCAGCTCACCAGGAAAAGGTGGGGAGACCCAGTACTTC. It codes for CASSPGKGGETQYF.

The chain combines TRBV5-1 with TRBJ1-2, with D possibly being TRBD1 (6 bases). Germline CDR1 is SGHRS and CDR2 is YFSETQ. This CDR3 has 15 amino acids. The V end lost 0 bases, the J end lost 0 bases, and 9 bases lay between the germline ends. The CDR3 sequence: CASSLAYRANYGYTF. CDR3 sequence (DNA): TGCGCCAGCAGCTTGGCCTACAGGGCTAACTATGGCTACACCTTC.

CDR3 sequence (DNA): TGTGCCAGCAGCCGCGGACAGAATCATCAGCCCCAGCATTTT. Protein product: CASSRGQNHQPQHF. The chain links TRBV3-1 (or the pseudogene TRBV3-2) to TRBJ1-5, with D maybe TRBD1 (6 bases). This CDR3 is 14 amino acids long. The germline V gene has CDR1 LGHDT and CDR2 YNNKEL (reference sequence). Trimming stripped 4 bases from V and 5 bases from J, with 12 bases between.